The rows below give T cell receptor beta chains drawn from one sample of a study of OX40 agonist ivuxolimab in advanced cancers. The repertoire was sequenced with immunoSEQ multiplex PCR; TCRdb's copy has only in-frame clones and lacks some. The data show more than 50,000 clones, with 75% to 90% seen just once and approximately 3.6% held by the top ten. The sample consisted of CD4+ or CD8+ T cells sorted from blood, taken in a trial of the OX40 agonist ivuxolimab. The receptors stem from an adult with an advanced solid tumor such as melanoma, head and neck, liver or kidney cancer. Each CDR3 is given with its conserved first and last residue. A D gene is named only where the DNA matches it firmly. A clone size is listed for some rows: how often the clone was seen (once, few, many), or a class if it is expanded.

18 TRBD1 TRBJ1-6 - TRBV19 CASRAKAGTGVYNSPLHF TGTGCCAGTAGAGCGAAGGCGGGGACAGGGGTCTATAATTCACCCCTCCACTTT
17 TRBD1 TRBJ1-2 - TRBV4-1 CASSQDRTGGYNYGYTF TGCGCCAGCAGCCAAGATCGGACAGGGGGATATAACTATGGCTACACCTTC
17 TRBD2 TRBJ2-1 once TRBV11-3 CASSPRLAGGPVHEQFF TGTGCCAGCAGCCCTAGACTAGCGGGAGGGCCAGTGCATGAGCAGTTCTTC
13 TRBD2 TRBJ2-3 - TRBV30 CAWSAGAGNTQYF TGTGCCTGGAGCGCGGGAGCGGGTAATACGCAGTATTTT
13 TRBD1 TRBJ1-2 - TRBV28 CASRRQGWDGYTF TGTGCCAGCAGGAGACAGGGATGGGACGGCTACACCTTC
13 - TRBJ2-5 - TRBV11-2 CASSSQGSETQYF TGTGCCAGCAGCTCCCAGGGGTCAGAGACCCAGTACTTC
16 TRBD1 TRBJ2-3 once TRBV10-3 CAISESRQGSTDTQYF TGTGCCATCAGTGAGTCTCGACAGGGGAGCACAGATACGCAGTATTTT
16 - TRBJ2-7 - TRBV4-1 CASSQEMKAGEYEQYF TGCGCCAGCAGCCAAGAAATGAAGGCAGGGGAGTACGAGCAGTACTTC
14 - TRBJ2-3 - TRBV6-1 CASSEGSSTDTQYF TGTGCCAGCAGTGAAGGGAGTAGCACAGATACGCAGTATTTT
15 - TRBJ2-7 - TRBV11-2 CASSPGRGTWYEQYF TGTGCCAGCAGCCCAGGCCGGGGGACATGGTACGAGCAGTACTTC
14 TRBD2 TRBJ2-7 - TRBV28 CASSLLGLAGEQYF TGTGCCAGCAGTTTGTTGGGACTAGCAGGCGAGCAGTACTTC
13 TRBD1 TRBJ1-1 - TRBV6-6 CASNRGRSTEAFF TGTGCCAGCAACAGGGGGCGCAGCACTGAAGCTTTCTTT
16 TRBD1 TRBJ2-2 - TRBV9 CASSAPGQANTGELFF TGTGCCAGCAGCGCGCCGGGACAGGCTAACACCGGGGAGCTGTTTTTT
13 - TRBJ2-2 once TRBV7-9 CAGVRISSGELFF TGTGCCGGAGTCCGGATCTCGTCCGGGGAGCTGTTTTTT
16 - TRBJ2-1 - TRBV28 CASSLIAAGKYNEQFF TGTGCCAGCAGTTTAATCGCGGCAGGAAAATACAATGAGCAGTTCTTC
15 - TRBJ1-4 - TRBV2 CASSSPRGTNEKLFF TGTGCCAGCAGTTCCCCTCGGGGGACTAATGAAAAACTGTTTTTT
14 - TRBJ2-5 - TRBV5-6 CASSFWGRQETQYF TGTGCCAGCAGCTTCTGGGGGCGCCAAGAGACCCAGTACTTC
14 - TRBJ2-5 few TRBV19 CASTPYLGAETQYF TGTGCCAGTACCCCCTACTTGGGGGCGGAGACCCAGTACTTC
13 - TRBJ1-5 - TRBV5-5 CASSLGPNQPQHF TGTGCCAGCAGCTTAGGACCCAATCAGCCCCAGCATTTT
14 TRBD2 TRBJ2-5 - TRBV28 CASRRLAGEETQYF TGTGCCAGCAGGCGACTAGCGGGGGAAGAGACCCAGTACTTC
15 TRBD1 TRBJ1-4 - TRBV2 CASSPNRGTNEKLFF TGTGCCAGCAGTCCAAACAGGGGCACTAATGAAAAACTGTTTTTT
15 - TRBJ2-2 - TRBV2 CASMDATSSTGELFF TGTGCCAGCATGGACGCTACAAGCAGCACCGGGGAGCTGTTTTTT
14 TRBD1 TRBJ1-2 once TRBV30 CAWSDGQGDYGYTF TGTGCCTGGAGTGATGGACAGGGGGACTATGGCTACACCTTC
16 TRBD1 TRBJ2-2 - TRBV28 CASSRPDRGLSGELFF TGTGCCAGCAGTCGGCCGGACAGGGGGCTTAGCGGGGAGCTGTTTTTT
13 - TRBJ1-2 few TRBV4-2 CASSQGGNYGYTF TGTGCCAGCAGCCAAGGAGGGAACTATGGCTACACCTTC
16 TRBD1 TRBJ1-1 - TRBV5-4 CASSTDRAGRATEAFF TGTGCCAGCAGCACCGACAGGGCGGGAAGGGCCACTGAAGCTTTCTTT
14 - TRBJ1-1 - TRBV6-6 CASSYGSLNTEAFF TGTGCCAGCAGTTATGGCAGTTTGAACACTGAAGCTTTCTTT
14 - TRBJ1-1 few TRBV2 CATTGSSRNTEAFF TGTGCCACCACAGGCTCCTCCAGGAACACTGAAGCTTTCTTT
14 - TRBJ2-4 - TRBV6-4 CASTKQDTKNIQYF TGTGCCAGCACTAAACAGGATACCAAAAACATTCAGTACTTC
12 - TRBJ1-4 - TRBV2 CASSEGDEKLFF TGTGCCAGCAGTGAAGGAGATGAAAAACTGTTTTTT
13 - TRBJ2-2 - TRBV9 CASSVMDTGELFF TGTGCCAGCAGCGTCATGGACACCGGGGAGCTGTTTTTT
19 TRBD2 TRBJ2-7 - TRBV5-1 CASSLSGLGLAGDPYEQYF TGCGCCAGCAGCTTATCCGGTCTGGGACTAGCGGGAGACCCCTACGAGCAGTACTTC
15 TRBD2 TRBJ2-1 - TRBV2 CASRSTSGSYNEQFF TGTGCCAGCAGGAGTACTAGCGGGAGCTACAATGAGCAGTTCTTC
11 - TRBJ1-1 few TRBV19 CATTRNTEAFF TGTGCCACAACAAGGAACACTGAAGCTTTCTTT
17 TRBD2 TRBJ2-5 - TRBV10-3 CATWEGATSGRAETQYF TGTGCCACCTGGGAGGGGGCGACTAGCGGGAGGGCAGAGACCCAGTACTTC
14 - TRBJ2-7 - TRBV19 CASSTAGQGNEQYF TGTGCCAGTAGTACGGCCGGGCAAGGGAACGAGCAGTACTTC
15 TRBD2 TRBJ2-1 - TRBV7-9 CASSSSGGTYNEQFF TGTGCCAGCAGCTCTAGCGGAGGGACCTACAATGAGCAGTTCTTC
15 - TRBJ1-3 - TRBV4-1 CASSQDGLSGNTIYF TGCGCCAGCAGCCAAGATGGGCTCTCTGGAAACACCATATATTTT
14 - TRBJ2-2 - TRBV27 CASSSRGPAGELFF TGTGCCAGCAGTAGCCGGGGGCCTGCCGGGGAGCTGTTTTTT